This entry features one T cell receptor (beta chain) sequence. Its antigen is not identified. TCRdb itself ran the RT-PCR reads through MiXCR, one entry per CDR3 protein. The sample records about 500,000 distinct CDR3 sequences, more than 15% being singletons. The data originate from a study of response to subunit inactivated influenza vaccine. Whole-study results and caveats: It was the authors' suggestion that each seasonal influenza vaccination recruits few new T cells.

Trimming took 2 bases from V and 5 from J, leaving 14 bases between them. CDR1 is SGHDT and CDR2 is YYEEEE in the germline V gene. The CDR3 is 15 residues long. This chain uses TRBV5-6 with TRBJ1-5; D uncertain. This receptor was taken from a man between 50 and 75 years old who received an inactivated influenza vaccine. The sample in question was CD4+ T cells sorted from PBMCs, obtained around 2 years after vaccination. Here the CDR3 reads CASSFGFNSHQPQHF. DNA for the CDR3: TGTGCCAGCAGCTTTGGGTTCAACAGTCATCAGCCCCAGCATTTT.